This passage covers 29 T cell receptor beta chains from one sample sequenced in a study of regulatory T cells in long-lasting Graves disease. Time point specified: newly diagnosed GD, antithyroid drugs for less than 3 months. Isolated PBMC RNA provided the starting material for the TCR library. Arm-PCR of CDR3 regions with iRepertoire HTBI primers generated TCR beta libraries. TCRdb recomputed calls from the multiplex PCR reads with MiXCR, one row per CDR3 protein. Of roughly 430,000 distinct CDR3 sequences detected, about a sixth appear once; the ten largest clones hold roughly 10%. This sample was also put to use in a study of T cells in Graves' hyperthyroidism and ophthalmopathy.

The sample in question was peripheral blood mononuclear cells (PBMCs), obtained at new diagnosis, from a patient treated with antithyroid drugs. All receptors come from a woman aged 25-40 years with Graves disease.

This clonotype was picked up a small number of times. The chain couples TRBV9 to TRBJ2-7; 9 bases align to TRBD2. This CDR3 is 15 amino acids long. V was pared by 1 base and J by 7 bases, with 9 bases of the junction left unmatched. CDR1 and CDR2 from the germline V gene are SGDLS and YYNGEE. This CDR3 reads CASSVMASGTGEQYF. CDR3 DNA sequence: TGTGCCAGCAGCGTAATGGCTAGCGGGACGGGAGAGCAGTACTTC.

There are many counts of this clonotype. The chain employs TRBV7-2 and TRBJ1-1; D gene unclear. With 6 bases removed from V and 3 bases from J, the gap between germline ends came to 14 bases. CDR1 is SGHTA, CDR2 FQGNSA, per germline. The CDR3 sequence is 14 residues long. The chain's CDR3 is CASSWTRRYTEAFF. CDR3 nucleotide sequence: TGTGCCAGCAGTTGGACTCGGAGGTACACTGAAGCTTTCTTT. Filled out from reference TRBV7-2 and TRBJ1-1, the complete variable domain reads GAGVSQSPSNKVTEKGKDVELRCDPISGHTALYWYRQSLGQGLEFLIYFQGNSAPDKSGLPSDRFSAERTGGSVSTLTIQRTQQEDSAVYLCASSWTRRYTEAFFGQGTRLTVV.

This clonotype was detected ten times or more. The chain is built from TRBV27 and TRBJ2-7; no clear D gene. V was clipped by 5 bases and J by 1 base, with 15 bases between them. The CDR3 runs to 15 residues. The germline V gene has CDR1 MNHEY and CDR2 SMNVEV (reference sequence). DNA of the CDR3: TGTGCCAGCAGTGAGTCGATGGTGAGGTCCTACGAGCAGTACTTC. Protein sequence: CASSESMVRSYEQYF.

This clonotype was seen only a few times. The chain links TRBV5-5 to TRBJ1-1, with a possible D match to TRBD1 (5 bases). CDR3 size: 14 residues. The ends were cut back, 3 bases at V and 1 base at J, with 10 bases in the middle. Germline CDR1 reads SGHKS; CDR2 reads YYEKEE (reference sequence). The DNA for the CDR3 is TGTGCCAGCAGCTCCTCAAGGGGGAACACTGAAGCTTTCTTT. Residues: CASSSSRGNTEAFF.

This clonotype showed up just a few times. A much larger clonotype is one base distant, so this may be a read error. CDR3: CSARDPRVSYERYF. CDR3 DNA: TGCAGTGCTAGAGATCCGAGGGTATCCTACGAGCGGTACTTC. The chain carries TRBV20-1 and TRBJ2-7, with a tentative D call TRBD2 (5 bases). Germline CDR1 is DFQATT and CDR2 is SNEGSKA (reference sequence). This CDR3 contains 14 residues.

The DNA of the CDR3 is TGCAGCGTGCGTCCGGGGTCTGGAAACACCATATATTTT. It encodes CSVRPGSGNTIYF. The genes are TRBV29-1 and TRBJ1-3; D is undetermined. The CDR3 covers 13 residues. Deletions cut 6 bases from V and 1 base from J, with 10 bases between. The germline V gene has CDR1 SQVTM and CDR2 ANQGSEA. The variable domain in full, completed from reference TRBV29-1 and TRBJ1-3, reads SAVISQKPSRDICQRGTSLTIQCQVDSQVTMMFWYRQQPGQSLTLIATANQGSEATYESGFVIDKFPISRPNLTFSTLTVSNMSPEDSSIYLCSVRPGSGNTIYFGEGSWLTVV.

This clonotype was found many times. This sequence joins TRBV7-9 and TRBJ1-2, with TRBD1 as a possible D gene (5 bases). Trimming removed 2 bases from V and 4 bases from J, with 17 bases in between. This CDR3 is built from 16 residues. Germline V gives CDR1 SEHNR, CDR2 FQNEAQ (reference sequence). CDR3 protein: CASSLIGTEEPYGYTF. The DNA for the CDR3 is TGTGCCAGCAGCTTAATCGGGACGGAGGAACCCTATGGCTACACCTTC.

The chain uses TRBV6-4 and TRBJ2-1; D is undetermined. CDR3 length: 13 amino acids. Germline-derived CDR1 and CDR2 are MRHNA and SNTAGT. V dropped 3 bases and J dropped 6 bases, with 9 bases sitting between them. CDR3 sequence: CASSDRATNEQFF. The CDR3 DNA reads TGTGCCAGCAGTGATAGGGCTACCAATGAGCAGTTCTTC.

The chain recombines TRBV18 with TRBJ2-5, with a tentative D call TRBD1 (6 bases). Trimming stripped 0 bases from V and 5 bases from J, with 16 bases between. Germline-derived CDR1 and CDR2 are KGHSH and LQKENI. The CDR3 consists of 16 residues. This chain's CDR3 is CASSPPPARGRETQYF. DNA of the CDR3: TGTGCCAGCTCACCACCCCCAGCCAGGGGCCGGGAGACCCAGTACTTC.

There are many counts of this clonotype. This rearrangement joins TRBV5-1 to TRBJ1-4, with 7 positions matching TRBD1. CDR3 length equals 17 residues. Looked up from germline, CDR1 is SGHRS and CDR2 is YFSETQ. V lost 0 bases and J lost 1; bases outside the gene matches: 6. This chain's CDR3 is CASSLDQGGGTNEKLFF. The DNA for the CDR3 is TGCGCCAGCAGCTTGGATCAGGGGGGAGGAACTAATGAAAAACTGTTTTTT.

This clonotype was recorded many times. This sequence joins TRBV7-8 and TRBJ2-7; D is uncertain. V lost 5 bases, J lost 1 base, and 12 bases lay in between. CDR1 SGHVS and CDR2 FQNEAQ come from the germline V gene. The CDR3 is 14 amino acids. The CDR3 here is CASSTGLGSYEQYF. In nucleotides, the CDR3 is TGTGCCAGCAGCACCGGCCTAGGGTCCTACGAGCAGTACTTC.

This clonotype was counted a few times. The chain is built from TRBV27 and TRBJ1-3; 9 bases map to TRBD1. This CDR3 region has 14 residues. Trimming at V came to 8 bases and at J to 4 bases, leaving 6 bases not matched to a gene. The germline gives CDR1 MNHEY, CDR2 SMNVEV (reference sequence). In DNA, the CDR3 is TGTGCCAGCGGGAACAGGGGGCTGGGAAACACCATATATTTT. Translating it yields CASGNRGLGNTIYF.

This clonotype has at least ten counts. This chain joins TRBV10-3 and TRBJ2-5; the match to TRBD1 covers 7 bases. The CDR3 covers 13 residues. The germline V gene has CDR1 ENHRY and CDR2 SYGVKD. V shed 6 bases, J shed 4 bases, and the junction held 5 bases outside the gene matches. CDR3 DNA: TGTGCCATCAGCCCCGGACAGGCAGAGACCCAGTACTTC. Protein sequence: CAISPGQAETQYF.

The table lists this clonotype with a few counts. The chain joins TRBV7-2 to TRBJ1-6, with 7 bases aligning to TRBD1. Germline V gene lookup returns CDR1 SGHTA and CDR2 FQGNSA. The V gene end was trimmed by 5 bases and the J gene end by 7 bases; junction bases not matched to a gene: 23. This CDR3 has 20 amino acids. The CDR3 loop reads CASSPTVTGNYSPPNSPLHF. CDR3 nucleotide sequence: TGTGCCAGCAGCCCGACGGTGACAGGGAATTATTCGCCCCCAAATTCACCCCTCCACTTT.

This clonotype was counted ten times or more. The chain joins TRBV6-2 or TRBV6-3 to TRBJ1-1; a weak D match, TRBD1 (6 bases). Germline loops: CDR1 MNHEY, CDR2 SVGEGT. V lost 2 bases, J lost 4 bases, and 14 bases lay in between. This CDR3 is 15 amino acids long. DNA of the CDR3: TGTGCCAGCAGTTACACCCGGGGGCGGGTCACTGAAGCTTTCTTT. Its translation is CASSYTRGRVTEAFF.

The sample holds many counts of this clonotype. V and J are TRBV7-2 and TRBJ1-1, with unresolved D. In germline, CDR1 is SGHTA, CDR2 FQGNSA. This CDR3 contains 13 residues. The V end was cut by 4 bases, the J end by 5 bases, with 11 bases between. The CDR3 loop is CASSSSGRTEAFF. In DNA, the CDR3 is TGTGCCAGCAGCTCTTCCGGGAGAACTGAAGCTTTCTTT. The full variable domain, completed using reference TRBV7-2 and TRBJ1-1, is GAGVSQSPSNKVTEKGKDVELRCDPISGHTALYWYRQSLGQGLEFLIYFQGNSAPDKSGLPSDRFSAERTGGSVSTLTIQRTQQEDSAVYLCASSSSGRTEAFFGQGTRLTVV.

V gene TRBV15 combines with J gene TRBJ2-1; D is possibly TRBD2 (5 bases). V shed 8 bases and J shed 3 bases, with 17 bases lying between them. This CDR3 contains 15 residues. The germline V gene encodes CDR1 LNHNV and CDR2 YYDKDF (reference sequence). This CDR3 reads CATENSDLGYNEQFF. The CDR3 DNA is TGTGCCACCGAGAATTCGGACTTGGGCTACAATGAGCAGTTCTTC.

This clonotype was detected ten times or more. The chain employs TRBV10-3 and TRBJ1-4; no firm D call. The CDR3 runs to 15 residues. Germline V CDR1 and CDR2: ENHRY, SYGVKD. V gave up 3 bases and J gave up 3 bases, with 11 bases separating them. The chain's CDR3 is CAISDPGPPNEKLFF. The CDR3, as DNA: TGTGCCATCAGTGACCCAGGACCTCCTAATGAAAAACTGTTTTTT.

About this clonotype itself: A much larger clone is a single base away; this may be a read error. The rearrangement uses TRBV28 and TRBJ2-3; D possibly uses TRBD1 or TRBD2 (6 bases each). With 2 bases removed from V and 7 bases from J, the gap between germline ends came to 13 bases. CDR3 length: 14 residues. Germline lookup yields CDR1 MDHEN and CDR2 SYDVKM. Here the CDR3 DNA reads TGTGCCAGCAGTTTACCATGGGGGGCGAATACGCAGTATTTT. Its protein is CASSLPWGANTQYF.

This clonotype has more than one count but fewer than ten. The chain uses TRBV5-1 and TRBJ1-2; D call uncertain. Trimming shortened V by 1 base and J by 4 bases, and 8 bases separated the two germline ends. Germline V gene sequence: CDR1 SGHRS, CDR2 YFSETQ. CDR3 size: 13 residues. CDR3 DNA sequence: TGCGCCAGCAGCTTGAGTCGGGCCTATGGCTACACCTTC. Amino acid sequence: CASSLSRAYGYTF.

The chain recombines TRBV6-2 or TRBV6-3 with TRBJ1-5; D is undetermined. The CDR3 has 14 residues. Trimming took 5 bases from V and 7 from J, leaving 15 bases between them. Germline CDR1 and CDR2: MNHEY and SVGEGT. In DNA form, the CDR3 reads TGTGCCAGCAGTGACCTTGGGTTATGGCAGCCCCAGCATTTT. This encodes CASSDLGLWQPQHF.

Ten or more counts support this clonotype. Written as DNA, the CDR3 is TGTGCCAGCAGTTCCCTGGGGCTAGCGGGAGAGTGGGCTAGCACAGATACGCAGTATTTT. Translation gives CASSSLGLAGEWASTDTQYF. The chain combines TRBV28 with TRBJ2-3, with 10 bases lining up with TRBD2. V lost 4 bases, J lost 0 bases, and 16 bases stayed unmatched. This CDR3 comprises 20 residues. Germline CDR1 reads MDHEN; CDR2 reads SYDVKM.

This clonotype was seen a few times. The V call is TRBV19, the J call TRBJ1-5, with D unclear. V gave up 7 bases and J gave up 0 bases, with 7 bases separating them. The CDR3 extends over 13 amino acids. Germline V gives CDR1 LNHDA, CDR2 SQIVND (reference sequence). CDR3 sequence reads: CASTRFSNQPQHF. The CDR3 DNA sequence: TGTGCCAGTACCCGTTTTAGCAATCAGCCCCAGCATTTT.

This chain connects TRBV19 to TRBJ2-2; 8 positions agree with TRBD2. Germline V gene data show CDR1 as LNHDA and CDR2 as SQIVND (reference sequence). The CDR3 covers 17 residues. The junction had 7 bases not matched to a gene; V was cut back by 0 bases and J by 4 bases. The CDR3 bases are TGTGCCAGTAGTATAGAAAGAGCGGGAGTTGGCACCGGGGAGCTGTTTTTT. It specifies CASSIERAGVGTGELFF.

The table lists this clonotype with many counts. This CDR3 is CASRPGQGASPLHF. For the CDR3, the DNA is TGTGCCAGCAGACCAGGACAGGGGGCTTCACCCCTCCACTTT. The V call is TRBV7-2, the J call TRBJ1-6, with 11 bases aligning to TRBD1. V lost 6 bases, J lost 9 bases, and 4 bases stayed unmatched. Germline V gene lookup returns CDR1 SGHTA and CDR2 FQGNSA. CDR3 length: 14 residues.

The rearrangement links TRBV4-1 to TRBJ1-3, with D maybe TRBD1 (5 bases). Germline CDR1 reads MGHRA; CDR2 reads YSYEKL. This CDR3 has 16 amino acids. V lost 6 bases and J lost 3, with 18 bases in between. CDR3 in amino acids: CASSFLQAVGGNTIYF. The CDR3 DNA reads TGCGCCAGCAGTTTTCTACAGGCAGTTGGTGGAAACACCATATATTTT.

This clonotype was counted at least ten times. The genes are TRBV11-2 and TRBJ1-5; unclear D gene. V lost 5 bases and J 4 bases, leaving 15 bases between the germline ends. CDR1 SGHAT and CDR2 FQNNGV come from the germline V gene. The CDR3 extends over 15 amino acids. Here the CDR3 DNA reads TGTGCCAGCAGCCTACGACAAGACTCTAATCAGCCCCAGCATTTT. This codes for CASSLRQDSNQPQHF.

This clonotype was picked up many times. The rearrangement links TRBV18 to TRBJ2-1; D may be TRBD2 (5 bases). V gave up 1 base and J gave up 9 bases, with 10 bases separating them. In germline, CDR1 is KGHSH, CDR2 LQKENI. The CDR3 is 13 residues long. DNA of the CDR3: TGTGCCAGCTCACCACGTCCCGGGATTGAGCAGTTCTTC. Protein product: CASSPRPGIEQFF.

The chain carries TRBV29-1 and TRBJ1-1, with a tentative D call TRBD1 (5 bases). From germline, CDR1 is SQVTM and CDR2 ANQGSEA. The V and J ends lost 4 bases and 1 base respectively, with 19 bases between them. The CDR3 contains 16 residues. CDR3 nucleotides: TGCAGCGTTGTCGGGCACGTGATCACAGGGAACACTGAAGCTTTCTTT. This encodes CSVVGHVITGNTEAFF. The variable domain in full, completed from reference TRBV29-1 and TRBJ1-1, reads SAVISQKPSRDICQRGTSLTIQCQVDSQVTMMFWYRQQPGQSLTLIATANQGSEATYESGFVIDKFPISRPNLTFSTLTVSNMSPEDSSIYLCSVVGHVITGNTEAFFGQGTRLTVV.